This T cell receptor beta chain is drawn from a study of blood T cells in healthy people across ages. With respect to this clonotype: The junction and the germline gene differ at one end; a read error may be behind it.

Caucasian individuals from Russia who were healthy and aged about 6 to 95 acted as donors. Through a sample-barcoded 5' primer and a J-beta primer mix, a second PCR was run for about 7 to 12 cycles. TCRdb reanalysed the 5' RACE reads using MiXCR and keeps one entry per CDR3 protein. The sample contains around 1,700,000 distinct CDR3 sequences, about 28% of which appear only once. CDR3 length: 16 residues. Germline V gives CDR1 SGHTA, CDR2 FQGTGA. The chain joins TRBV7-3 to TRBJ2-3; D may match TRBD1 or TRBD2 (5 bases each). Sequenced material: blood. The receptor comes from a woman aged 30 to 39 in good health. This chain's CDR3 is CACSLTGTGGPDTQYF. CDR3 nucleotide sequence: TGTGCCTGCAGCCTTACCGGGACCGGAGGCCCAGATACGCAGTATTTT.